These 22 T cell receptor beta chains share one sample of origin, sequenced in a study of radiation and T cells in renal cell carcinoma. The assay was immunoSEQ multiplex PCR, and TCRdb's table has in-frame clones only and misses some. Of 120,000 or so clones in the sample, more than 75% were seen once. Time point described: blood 2 weeks post-SBRT. Stated treatment: 15 Gy SBRT to primary tumor, nephrectomy 4 weeks later. The sample in question was blood, obtained from a patient whose treatment included radiotherapy and nephrectomy. The origin of the receptors is a woman in her 70s with renal cell carcinoma.

This chain joins TRBV20-1 and TRBJ2-1, with TRBD2 matching 9 bases. V was clipped by 3 bases and J by 12 bases; unmatched bases: 0. There are 10 residues in the CDR3. The germline V gene encodes CDR1 DFQATT and CDR2 SNEGSKA (reference sequence). The CDR3 DNA is TGCAGTGCTAGTAGCGGGAGGCAGTTCTTC. Translating it yields CSASSGRQFF.

In this sample, this clone turned up a few times. The chain carries TRBV28 and TRBJ1-1, with D possibly TRBD1 on 5 matching bases. V shed 5 bases and J shed 11 bases, with 15 bases lying between them. There are 12 residues in the CDR3. CDR1 is MDHEN, CDR2 SYDVKM, per germline. In DNA, the CDR3 is TGTGCCAGCAGTATCTCCGGGACCGACGCTTTCTTT. Translated: CASSISGTDAFF.

The chain recombines TRBV6-1 with TRBJ1-3; 7 nucleotides align to TRBD1. The CDR3 consists of 14 residues. V trimming: 4 bases; J trimming: 4 bases; junction bases outside the gene matches: 4. Per germline, CDR1 MNHNS and CDR2 SASEGT. The CDR3 region is CASSAQGSGNTIYF. The CDR3 DNA sequence: TGTGCCAGCAGTGCACAGGGGTCGGGAAACACCATATATTTT.

The chain has TRBV9 and TRBJ1-4, with D possibly matching TRBD1 (5 bases). Germline CDR1 reads SGDLS; CDR2 reads YYNGEE. The CDR3 loop spans 15 amino acids. Between the trimmed V and J ends, which lost 3 bases and 2 bases, there was a span of 11 bases. The CDR3 DNA follows: TGTGCCAGCAGCGCAGGGATAGGCACTAATGAAAAACTGTTTTTT. It codes for CASSAGIGTNEKLFF.

The count of this clone is one. The gene calls are TRBV5-5 and TRBJ2-7; maybe TRBD1 (5 bases). This CDR3 is built from 14 residues. V was shortened by 1 base and J by 4 bases, with 12 bases between the two germline ends. The germline V gene encodes CDR1 SGHKS and CDR2 YYEKEE (reference sequence). CDR3 in DNA: TGTGCCAGCAGCTTGACGGACACCATGTACGAGCAGTACTTC. Protein sequence: CASSLTDTMYEQYF.

V is TRBV6-4 and J is TRBJ1-2, with 9 bases fitting TRBD1. After removal of 5 bases from V and 8 bases from J, the junction contained 6 bases not matched to a gene. CDR3 size: 13 residues. Germline CDR1 is MRHNA and CDR2 is SNTAGT. The CDR3 sequence is CASSPRTGEGYTF. The CDR3 DNA is TGTGCCAGCAGTCCACGGACAGGGGAGGGCTACACCTTC.

The rearrangement links TRBV5-1 to TRBJ2-7; 11 nucleotides line up with TRBD1. The CDR3 runs 15 residues. Per the germline V gene, CDR1 is SGHRS and CDR2 is YFSETQ. V lost 4 bases, J lost 1 base, and 4 bases stayed unmatched. As DNA, the CDR3 is TGCGCCAGCAGCCCCGGACAGGGGGCGTCCTACGAGCAGTACTTC. It translates to CASSPGQGASYEQYF.

The V call is TRBV5-1, the J call TRBJ2-3; 10 nucleotides agree with TRBD2. The junction had 12 bases not matched to a gene; V was cut back by 2 bases and J by 0 bases. The CDR3 is 19 residues long. Germline CDR1 is SGHRS and CDR2 is YFSETQ. CDR3 amino acids: CASSFKKRGGGLSTDTQYF. CDR3 sequence (DNA): TGCGCCAGCAGCTTTAAAAAGCGGGGGGGCGGACTGAGCACAGATACGCAGTATTTT.

V and J are TRBV2 and TRBJ2-1, with D unresolved. Looked up from germline, CDR1 is SNHLY and CDR2 is FYNNEI. The CDR3 is 15 residues long. V was cut by 9 bases and J by 0 bases, with 15 bases left in between. For the CDR3, the DNA is TGTGCCAGTAAAGAGGCAGTAAGCTCCTACAATGAGCAGTTCTTC. The encoded protein is CASKEAVSSYNEQFF.

V is TRBV7-3 and J is TRBJ2-2, with D tentatively TRBD1 (6 bases). The germline CDR1 and CDR2 sequences are SGHTA and FQGTGA. This CDR3 is built from 16 residues. Trimming took off 1 base at V and 2 bases at J, with 11 bases between the two ends. CDR3 DNA sequence: TGTGCCAGCAGCTTAAGTACAGGGCGAAACACCGGGGAGCTGTTTTTT. It specifies CASSLSTGRNTGELFF. Full variable domain (outside the CDR3, taken from reference TRBV7-3 and TRBJ2-2): GAGVSQTPSNKVTEKGKYVELRCDPISGHTALYWYRQSLGQGPEFLIYFQGTGAADDSGLPNDRFFAVRPEGSVSTLKIQRTERGDSAVYLCASSLSTGRNTGELFFGEGSRLTVL.

The V and J genes are TRBV4-2 and TRBJ2-1; possible D gene TRBD2, 6 bases. V gave up 3 bases and J gave up 8 bases, with 17 bases separating them. The CDR3 runs 15 residues. Germline V CDR1 and CDR2: LGHNA, YNFKEQ. The CDR3 region is CASSHDRLVYDEQFF. CDR3 in DNA: TGTGCCAGCAGCCACGATAGACTAGTTTACGATGAGCAGTTCTTC.

The V and J genes are TRBV18 and TRBJ1-3; D remains ambiguous. The V gene lost 4 bases and the J gene lost 0 bases, with 13 bases spanning the gap. Per germline, CDR1 KGHSH and CDR2 LQKENI. The CDR3 is 16 residues long. The CDR3 here is CASSHSTVLSGNTIYF. The CDR3 nucleotides are TGTGCCAGCTCACACAGCACAGTACTCTCTGGAAACACCATATATTTT.

The gene calls are TRBV7-2 and TRBJ2-1, with 7 positions matching TRBD2. The CDR3 extends over 13 amino acids. V lost 4 bases to trimming and J lost 15 bases; unmatched junction nucleotides: 12. Germline CDR1 SGHTA, CDR2 FQGNSA. This CDR3 reads CASSSDGLVHAFF. For the CDR3, the DNA is TGTGCCAGCAGCTCTGATGGACTAGTACATGCGTTCTTC.

By share, this clone ranks as medium-sized. The chain carries TRBV20-1 and TRBJ1-1; D possibly corresponds to TRBD1 (5 bases). Germline V gene sequence: CDR1 DFQATT, CDR2 SNEGSKA (reference sequence). The CDR3 runs to 11 residues. The CDR3 region has the DNA TGCAGCGGAGCGGGGCAGTCGGAAGCTTTCTTT. Its protein product is CSGAGQSEAFF.

V usage is TRBV7-9 and J usage is TRBJ1-4; D perhaps matches TRBD1 (6 bases). The germline V gene encodes CDR1 SEHNR and CDR2 FQNEAQ (reference sequence). The CDR3 totals 13 residues. V lost 8 bases and J 0 bases, leaving 7 bases between the germline ends. The CDR3: CASQGTTNEKLFF. CDR3 nucleotide sequence: TGTGCCAGCCAGGGGACAACTAATGAAAAACTGTTTTTT. Drawing the rest from reference TRBV7-9 and TRBJ1-4, the complete variable domain is DTGVSQNPRHKITKRGQNVTFRCDPISEHNRLYWYRQTLGQGPEFLTYFQNEAQLEKSRLLSDRFSAERPKGSFSTLEIQRTEQGDSAMYLCASQGTTNEKLFFGSGTQLSVL.

The chain combines TRBV19 with TRBJ2-5; 8 bases map to TRBD1. The V segment lost 5 bases and the J segment 1 base; nucleotides outside the gene matches: 9. The CDR3 has 16 residues. Germline-derived CDR1 and CDR2 are LNHDA and SQIVND (reference sequence). The CDR3 DNA is TGTGCCAGTAGTGCACAGGGGGTACCTCCCCAAGAGACCCAGTACTTC. This gives the protein CASSAQGVPPQETQYF.

CDR3 sequence (DNA): TGTGCCAGCAGCCCGGGACTCATCCAAGAGACCCAGTACTTC. Its protein is CASSPGLIQETQYF. The chain is built from TRBV5-8 and TRBJ2-5; weak D call: TRBD2 (6 bases). The CDR3 runs 14 residues. V dropped 4 bases and J dropped 1 base, with 11 bases sitting between them. In germline, CDR1 is SGHTS, CDR2 YDEGEE.

The chain couples TRBV5-8 to TRBJ1-5, with D possibly TRBD1 on 5 matching bases. CDR3 size: 17 residues. The germline CDR1 and CDR2 sequences are SGHTS and YDEGEE. Deletions cut 0 bases from V and 0 bases from J, with 13 bases between. The CDR3 bases are TGTGCCAGCAGCTTGGATGGGGGGAGAGGTAGCAATCAGCCCCAGCATTTT. Translated, it gives CASSLDGGRGSNQPQHF.

This clone was recorded only once. The V call is TRBV2, the J call TRBJ2-1; TRBD2 matches 8 bases. This CDR3 is 15 amino acids long. Losses at the gene ends were 5 bases for V and 7 bases for J; bases not matched to a gene: 10. Germline CDR1 is SNHLY and CDR2 is FYNNEI. The CDR3 region has the DNA TGTGCCAGCAGTCCCCTCACTAGCGGACCTAATGAGCAGTTCTTC. It translates to CASSPLTSGPNEQFF.

About this clone itself: One junction end disagrees with the germline gene, perhaps due to a read error. V gene TRBV7-7 combines with J gene TRBJ2-1; 8 bases align to TRBD1. CDR3 length equals 15 residues. CDR1 is SSHAT and CDR2 is FNYEAQ in the germline V gene (reference sequence). The CDR3 nucleotides are TGTGCTAGCAGCTTAGCAGGGGGCCCCTACAATGAGCAGTTCTTC. As protein: CASSLAGGPYNEQFF.

The V gene is TRBV15, the J gene TRBJ1-2; TRBD1 is a possible D gene (5 bases). Between the trimmed V and J ends, which lost 5 bases and 5 bases, there was a span of 18 bases. From germline, CDR1 is LNHNV and CDR2 YYDKDF (reference sequence). This CDR3 spans 15 amino acids. CDR3 in DNA: TGTGCCACCAGCGGTGGAAGACAGCGTTATTATGGCTACACCTTC. Translating it yields CATSGGRQRYYGYTF.

The genes are TRBV19 and TRBJ2-2; the D is unclear. The V gene's germline CDR1 is LNHDA and CDR2 SQIVND (reference sequence). This CDR3 has 11 amino acids. This chain's CDR3 is CAAGNTGELFF. The CDR3 nucleotides are TGTGCAGCAGGGAACACCGGGGAGCTGTTTTTT.